The rows below give T cell receptor beta chains drawn from one sample of a study of cytomegalovirus exposure and HLA in healthy donors. Clones were read by immunoSEQ multiplex PCR, and TCRdb kept only the in-frame ones, dropping some. This table holds about 160,000 clones, roughly four fifths found once. Sequencing was performed on PBMCs. The receptors shown here come from a woman aged 45-59 years in good health and CMV-seronegative. Both conserved end residues are part of each CDR3. D genes are given only for firm matches. The size field is filled for only some rows; it gives once, few, many or a size class.

D | J | V | size | CDR3 | DNA
TRBD1 | TRBJ2-7 | TRBV5-6 | few | CASSLGGDSEQYF | TGTGCCAGCAGCTTGGGAGGGGACAGCGAGCAGTACTTC
TRBD2 | TRBJ2-2 | TRBV7-9 | - | CASSPRGSGGTNTGELFF | TGTGCCAGCAGTCCCCGGGGGAGCGGGGGGACGAACACCGGGGAGCTGTTTTTT
TRBD1 | TRBJ2-7 | TRBV4-1 | - | CASRPLRTGSYEQYF | TGCGCCAGCAGACCCCTCCGGACAGGCTCCTACGAGCAGTACTTC
- | TRBJ2-6 | TRBV5-1 | - | CASSLAGAGANVLTF | TGCGCCAGCAGCTTGGCAGGGGCTGGGGCCAACGTCCTGACTTTC
- | TRBJ2-2 | TRBV5-1 | - | CAGKEAALAGELFF | TGCGCCGGGAAGGAGGCGGCCCTTGCCGGGGAGCTGTTTTTT
TRBD1 | TRBJ1-1 | TRBV6-5 | - | CASSSPTGKYTEAFF | TGTGCCAGCAGTTCCCCGACAGGGAAGTACACTGAAGCTTTCTTT
- | TRBJ2-3 | TRBV7-7 | - | CASSTSFTDTQYF | TGTGCCAGCAGCACCAGTTTCACAGATACGCAGTATTTT
TRBD2 | TRBJ2-3 | TRBV14 | - | CASSQTSGGFPAQYF | TGTGCCAGCAGCCAAACTAGCGGGGGGTTCCCCGCGCAGTATTTT
TRBD2 | TRBJ2-1 | TRBV7-2 | once | CASSPAVTSGAYNEQFF | TGTGCCAGCAGCCCAGCGGTGACTAGCGGGGCATACAATGAGCAGTTCTTC
- | TRBJ1-4 | TRBV6-5 | - | CASRLQGSNEKLFF | TGTGCCAGCAGACTCCAGGGTTCTAATGAAAAACTGTTTTTT
- | TRBJ2-2 | TRBV19 | - | CASRLGAGELFF | TGTGCCAGTAGGCTAGGGGCCGGGGAGCTGTTTTTT
- | TRBJ1-1 | TRBV5-4 | once | CASMKEVSRTAGTEAFF | TGTGCCAGCATGAAAGAAGTATCCCGCACGGCAGGGACTGAAGCTTTCTTT
TRBD1 | TRBJ2-3 | TRBV5-6 | - | CASSWGQGMTDTQYF | TGTGCCAGCAGCTGGGGACAGGGGATGACAGATACGCAGTATTTT
TRBD2 | TRBJ2-7 | TRBV19 | - | CASSIDASGIYEQYF | TGTGCCAGTAGTATAGACGCTAGCGGGATCTACGAGCAGTACTTC